A selection of T cell receptor beta chains follows, all from one sample in a study of cytomegalovirus exposure and HLA in healthy donors. Using immunoSEQ multiplex PCR, the repertoire was profiled, and TCRdb retains in-frame clones only, with some absent. The sample consists of some 200,000 clones, around 83% of them appearing once. The specimen sequenced was PBMCs. These receptors were taken from a woman aged 25 to 39 in good health and CMV-seropositive. Each CDR3 is given with its conserved first and last residue. A D gene is named only where the DNA matches it firmly. For some rows the clone size is stated as once, few or many, or as a class when expanded; others skip it.

TRBV5-6	-	-	TRBJ1-2	TGTGCCAGCAGCTTAAGTGGGCGGCAGGGTATTTTCTATGGCTACACCTTC	CASSLSGRQGIFYGYTF
TRBV5-1	TRBD1	once	TRBJ2-7	TGCGCCAGCACACCGGACAGGCCCAGCTCCTACGAGCAGTACTTC	CASTPDRPSSYEQYF
TRBV5-1	-	-	TRBJ2-1	TGCGCCAGCAGCCTCCACTCGACTTACAATGAGCAGTTCTTC	CASSLHSTYNEQFF
TRBV18	-	once	TRBJ1-1	TGTGCCAGCTCATACAGACGAATGAACACTGAAGCTTTCTTT	CASSYRRMNTEAFF
TRBV6-5	-	-	TRBJ2-5	TGTGCCAGCACCCCAGGCTTTAAGGAGACCCAGTACTTC	CASTPGFKETQYF
TRBV5-6	-	-	TRBJ1-2	TGTGCCAGCAGCCAGGTGTTCTATGGCTACACCTTC	CASSQVFYGYTF
TRBV7-6	TRBD1	-	TRBJ2-2	TGTGCCAGCAGCTTACAGGGGGTTCCCGGGGAGCTGTTTTTT	CASSLQGVPGELFF
TRBV5-6	-	-	TRBJ2-1	TGTGCCAGCAGCTTGCGGAATGAGCAGTTCTTC	CASSLRNEQFF
TRBV6-5	TRBD1	-	TRBJ1-2	TGTGCCAGCAGTTCAGGGGGTTGGAACTATGGCTACACCTTC	CASSSGGWNYGYTF
TRBV13	-	few	TRBJ2-2	TGTGCCAGCAGCTTAGGTTATGTTGGGGAGCTGTTTTTT	CASSLGYVGELFF
TRBV27	-	-	TRBJ2-2	TGTGCCAGCAGTCCCCTAACCGGGGAGCTGTTTTTT	CASSPLTGELFF
TRBV2	-	-	TRBJ1-3	TGTGCCAGCAGCTACTCTGGAAACACCATATATTTT	CASSYSGNTIYF
TRBV4-1	-	-	TRBJ1-2	TGCGCCAGCAGCCAAGAGGAGAACAGGAAAAGCCATGGCTACACCTTC	CASSQEENRKSHGYTF
TRBV4-2	-	few	TRBJ2-2	TGTGCCAGCAGCCAAAATCGGGGATCCAGCGGGGAGCTGTTTTTT	CASSQNRGSSGELFF
TRBV4-2	TRBD2	-	TRBJ2-1	TGTGCCAGCAGCCAAGATAGGTCGATTCTAGCGGGAGATTACAATGAGCAGTTCTTC	CASSQDRSILAGDYNEQFF
TRBV6-5	-	-	TRBJ2-7	TGTGCCAGCAGTTACTCGACAGTCCGGAGCTCCTACGAGCAGTACTTC	CASSYSTVRSSYEQYF
TRBV11-2	TRBD2	-	TRBJ2-1	TGTGCCAGCAGCTTAGAGGCGGGACTAGCGGGAGGACAGGGTTACAATGAGCAGTTCTTC	CASSLEAGLAGGQGYNEQFF
TRBV7-2	-	few	TRBJ1-1	TGTGCCAGCAGCTTAGTAGCAGGGTCTAGCACTGAAGCTTTCTTT	CASSLVAGSSTEAFF
TRBV7-9	TRBD1	-	TRBJ2-7	TGTGCCAGCAGCCAAGGGACAGGGGTTCCCCTCGAGCAGTACTTC	CASSQGTGVPLEQYF
TRBV9	TRBD1	-	TRBJ2-7	TGTGCCAGCAGCACTCAGGCAGGGGGTCCCGGATTTGTCAGCTCCTACGAGCAGTACTTC	CASSTQAGGPGFVSSYEQYF
TRBV6-6	TRBD1	-	TRBJ1-5	TGTGCCAGCAGCTGGGGACAGGGGAATCAGCCCCAGCATTTT	CASSWGQGNQPQHF
TRBV5-4	TRBD2	-	TRBJ2-5	TGTGCCAGCAGCAGGGGGGGCGGCGGGAGGCCTCAAGAGACCCAGTACTTC	CASSRGGGGRPQETQYF
TRBV29-1	TRBD1	-	TRBJ2-5	TGCAGCGTTGGGGCAGGGGGTCTCTCAGAGACCCAGTACTTC	CSVGAGGLSETQYF